A single sample is the source of the 11 T cell receptor beta chains below, sequenced in a study of T cell responses to AZD1222 COVID-19 vaccine. Sequencing was performed with immunoSEQ multiplex PCR; in TCRdb, only in-frame clones are kept and a portion is missing. This repertoire shows 150,000 or so clones, 85% to 95% found once; its top ten account for 4% to 5.5%. Material: peripheral blood, obtained 28 days after the second AZD1222 dose. The receptors come from an adult who received the AZD1222 COVID-19 vaccine.

The CDR3 loop reads CASSLAWGNNSPLHF. The CDR3 DNA is TGTGCCAGCAGCTTAGCGTGGGGGAATAATTCACCCCTCCACTTT. The rearrangement links TRBV7-8 to TRBJ1-6, with a possible D match to TRBD1 (5 bases). Between the trimmed V and J ends, which lost 0 bases and 5 bases, there was a span of 8 bases. The CDR3 runs 15 residues. CDR1 and CDR2 from the germline V gene are SGHVS and FQNEAQ.

In its sample, this clone was seen a few times. This chain links TRBV29-1 with TRBJ1-1; D uncertain. The CDR3 spans 13 residues. V lost 3 bases and J 0 bases, leaving 8 bases between the germline ends. The V gene's germline CDR1 is SQVTM and CDR2 ANQGSEA. The CDR3 loop reads CSVDRGLNTEAFF. As DNA, the CDR3 is TGCAGCGTTGATAGAGGATTGAACACTGAAGCTTTCTTT.

The V and J genes are TRBV4-1 and TRBJ2-7, with D perhaps TRBD1 (6 bases). CDR1 is MGHRA, CDR2 YSYEKL, per germline. The CDR3 spans 17 residues. V shed 0 bases and J shed 6 bases, with 21 bases lying between them. The CDR3 sequence is CASSQDFRNRGLREQYF. CDR3 coding DNA: TGCGCCAGCAGCCAAGATTTTAGGAATAGGGGGTTGCGCGAGCAGTACTTC.

The rearrangement joins TRBV6-6 to TRBJ1-2, with a possible D match to TRBD1 (5 bases). The germline V and J ends were trimmed by 7 bases and 8 bases, with 20 bases remaining between them. The CDR3 loop spans 14 amino acids. Germline V gene lookup returns CDR1 MNHNY and CDR2 SVGAGI (reference sequence). CDR3 bases: TGTGCCAGCAATCTCAGGGATCAGGGTTGGGGCTACACCTTC. Translating gives CASNLRDQGWGYTF.

The V call is TRBV6-5, the J call TRBJ2-5; D is possibly TRBD1 (6 bases). The V gene's germline CDR1 is MNHEY and CDR2 SVGAGI. CDR3 size: 13 residues. Trimming cost V 6 bases and J 2 bases, with 10 bases left between them. The CDR3 sequence is CASSQDSQETQYF. CDR3 sequence (DNA): TGTGCCAGCAGCCAGGACAGTCAAGAGACCCAGTACTTC.

The rearrangement links TRBV5-4 to TRBJ2-1; 10 bases map to TRBD1. The V and J ends lost 10 bases and 4 bases, in that order; junction bases with no gene match: 8. The CDR3 is 14 residues long. Germline CDR1 is SGHNT and CDR2 is YYREEE (reference sequence). For the CDR3, the DNA is TGTGCCGCGGAATGGGACAGGGGTTACAATGAGCAGTTCTTC. It codes for CAAEWDRGYNEQFF. Supplemented by reference TRBV5-4 and TRBJ2-1, the full variable domain reads ETGVTQSPTHLIKTRGQQVTLRCSSQSGHNTVSWYQQALGQGPQFIFQYYREEENGRGNFPPRFSGLQFPNYSSELNVNALELDDSALYLCAAEWDRGYNEQFFGPGTRLTVL.

J is TRBJ2-1 and V is TRBV27; D tentatively reads TRBD1 or TRBD2 (5 bases each). The CDR3 runs to 14 residues. Looked up from germline, CDR1 is MNHEY and CDR2 is SMNVEV (reference sequence). Trimming stripped 4 bases from V and 4 bases from J, with 11 bases between. CDR3 residues: CASSWGTTYNEQFF. In DNA, the CDR3 is TGTGCCAGCAGTTGGGGGACCACGTACAATGAGCAGTTCTTC.

This chain connects TRBV7-6 to TRBJ2-3; 10 nucleotides align to TRBD2. The trim removed 3 bases at V and 5 bases at J, leaving 5 bases unmatched. The CDR3 has 15 amino acids. Per the germline V gene, CDR1 is SGHVS and CDR2 is FNYEAQ. CDR3: CASSFLAGVGDTQYF. CDR3 bases: TGTGCCAGCAGCTTCCTAGCGGGAGTGGGAGATACGCAGTATTTT.

This chain links TRBV4-1 with TRBJ1-4; maybe TRBD1 (6 bases). The germline gives CDR1 MGHRA, CDR2 YSYEKL. The V gene lost 3 bases and the J gene lost 8 bases, with 16 bases spanning the gap. The CDR3 extends over 15 amino acids. The CDR3 region is CASSQMTGAREKLFF. The CDR3 nucleotides are TGCGCCAGCAGCCAGATGACGGGGGCACGGGAAAAACTGTTTTTT.

This rearrangement joins TRBV25-1 to TRBJ2-3; the D gene is possibly TRBD1 (6 bases). The germline V gene encodes CDR1 MGHDK and CDR2 SYGVNS. V shed 9 bases and J shed 7 bases, with 17 bases lying between them. The CDR3 is 13 residues long. CDR3: CASTRGGEHTQYF. CDR3 bases: TGTGCCAGTACTAGAGGGGGAGAACATACGCAGTATTTT.

The CDR3 nucleotides are TGTGCCAGCAGCTTAGATTCTCCGGGGAGGAGGAAACTGTTTTTT. Translation: CASSLDSPGRRKLFF. The genes are TRBV11-2 and TRBJ1-4; no reliable D call. V lost 0 bases and J lost 11, with 16 bases in between. Germline V gene sequence: CDR1 SGHAT, CDR2 FQNNGV. This CDR3 has 15 residues.